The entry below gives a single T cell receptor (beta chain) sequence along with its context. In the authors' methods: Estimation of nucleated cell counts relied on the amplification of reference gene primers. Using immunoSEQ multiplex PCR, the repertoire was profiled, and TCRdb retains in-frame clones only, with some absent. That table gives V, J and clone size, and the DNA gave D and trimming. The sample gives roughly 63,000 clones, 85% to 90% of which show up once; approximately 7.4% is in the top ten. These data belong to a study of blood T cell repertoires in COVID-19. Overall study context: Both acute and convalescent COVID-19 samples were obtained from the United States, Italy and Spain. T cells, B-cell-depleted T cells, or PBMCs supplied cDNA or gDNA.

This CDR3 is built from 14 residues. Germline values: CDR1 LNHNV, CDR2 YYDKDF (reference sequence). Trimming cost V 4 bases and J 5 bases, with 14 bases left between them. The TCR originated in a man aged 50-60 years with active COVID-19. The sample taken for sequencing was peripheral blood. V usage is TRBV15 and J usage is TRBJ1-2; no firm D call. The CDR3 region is CATSTRQDEYGYTF. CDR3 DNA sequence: TGTGCCACCAGCACACGCCAGGATGAGTATGGCTACACCTTC.